Listed below are T cell receptor beta chains from one sample, sequenced in a study of blood T cells in healthy people across ages. TCRdb re-called the 5' RACE reads with MiXCR, one entry per CDR3 protein. The table shows hundreds of thousands of distinct CDR3 sequences, with roughly 64% occurring only once. The sequencing input was blood. Receptor source: a man aged 25 to 45 in good health. The CDR3 runs from the conserved cysteine through the conserved F or W. Each record gives: J gene, D gene, clone size, V gene, CDR3 protein, CDR3 DNA. The D gene is left open where the match is weak. Part of the rows lack a size; the others show once, few, many or a class for expanded clones.

>TRBJ2-5|NA|NA|TRBV12-3/TRBV12-4
CASRTDLVQETQYF
TGTGCCAGCAGGACTGACTTGGTACAAGAGACCCAGTACTTC
>TRBJ2-5|TRBD2|NA|TRBV7-2
CASSLVSLAAYRETQYF
TGTGCCAGCAGCTTAGTTTCACTAGCGGCGTACCGAGAGACCCAGTACTTC
>TRBJ1-6|NA|NA|TRBV28
CASSGGAGGSPLHF
TGTGCCAGCAGTGGGGGGGCCGGGGGTTCACCCCTCCACTTT
>TRBJ2-7|TRBD2|NA|TRBV29-1
CSVERGNSYEQYF
TGCAGCGTTGAGCGGGGGAACTCCTACGAGCAGTACTTC
>TRBJ2-7|NA|many|TRBV7-2
CASSLNRDYEQYF
TGTGCCAGCAGCCTAAACAGGGACTACGAGCAGTACTTC
>TRBJ2-1|NA|NA|TRBV3-1
CASRSKAGNNEQFF
TGTGCCAGCAGGTCAAAAGCGGGCAACAATGAGCAGTTCTTC
>TRBJ2-1|TRBD2|once|TRBV20-1
CSARADLPSGNSRNEQFF
TGCAGTGCTAGAGCAGATTTACCTAGCGGTAACTCCCGGAATGAGCAGTTCTTC
>TRBJ2-1|NA|NA|TRBV14
CASSQKPGMMGNEQFF
TGTGCCAGCAGCCAAAAACCCGGCATGATGGGCAATGAGCAGTTCTTC
>TRBJ1-5|NA|once|TRBV6-6
CASTLRGNNQPQHF
TGTGCCAGCACCCTCCGGGGCAACAATCAGCCCCAGCATTTT
>TRBJ1-2|TRBD1|NA|TRBV25-1
CASSGTGGMVGYTF
TGTGCCAGCAGTGGGACAGGGGGAATGGTTGGCTACACCTTC
>TRBJ1-1|TRBD1|NA|TRBV7-3
CASSSSPTGRAFF
TGTGCCAGCAGCTCATCCCCGACAGGGAGAGCTTTCTTT
>TRBJ2-5|NA|NA|TRBV29-1
CSVRWEHETQYF
TGCAGCGTCCGGTGGGAGCACGAGACCCAGTACTTC
>TRBJ2-7|NA|NA|TRBV6-5
CASSYSNLNLAFYEQYF
TGTGCCAGCAGTTACTCGAACCTAAACTTAGCGTTCTACGAGCAGTACTTC
>TRBJ2-3|NA|NA|TRBV7-3
CASSLSPPGSTDTQYF
TGTGCCAGCAGCCTTTCCCCCCCGGGTAGCACAGATACGCAGTATTTT
>TRBJ2-5|TRBD2|few|TRBV29-1
CSVAGTSAQETQYF
TGCAGCGTTGCTGGGACTAGCGCCCAAGAGACCCAGTACTTC
>TRBJ2-1|NA|NA|TRBV20-1
CSARGPINEQFF
TGCAGTGCTAGAGGGCCGATCAATGAGCAGTTCTTC
>TRBJ2-7|TRBD2|few|TRBV2
CASRVGSGGFEQYF
TGTGCCAGCAGGGTCGGTAGCGGGGGGTTCGAGCAGTACTTC
>TRBJ2-1|NA|NA|TRBV4-1
CASSQDLARREQFF
TGCGCCAGCAGCCAAGATTTAGCACGCCGGGAGCAGTTCTTC
>TRBJ1-6|NA|many|TRBV20-1
CSARVLRDGDGSPLHF
TGCAGTGCTAGAGTTCTCCGGGACGGAGATGGCTCACCCCTCCACTTT
>TRBJ1-6|NA|NA|TRBV15
CATSRERYNSPLHF
TGTGCCACCAGCAGAGAACGGTATAATTCACCCCTCCACTTT
>TRBJ1-2|NA|NA|TRBV30
CAWSVVQGEGYTF
TGTGCCTGGAGTGTAGTCCAGGGCGAAGGCTACACCTTC
>TRBJ1-1|NA|NA|TRBV6-5
CASREWGRGTEAFF
TGTGCCAGCAGAGAATGGGGCCGGGGCACTGAAGCTTTCTTT
>TRBJ2-7|NA|NA|TRBV29-1
CSVGETSYEQYF
TGCAGCGTTGGTGAGACCTCATACGAGCAGTACTTC
>TRBJ2-1|TRBD2|NA|TRBV29-1
CSASVQVLAGHSYNEQFF
TGCAGCGCCTCGGTTCAGGTGTTAGCGGGGCATTCCTACAATGAGCAGTTCTTC
>TRBJ2-5|NA|NA|TRBV6-5
CASRYGGGREQYF
TGTGCCAGCAGGTACGGTGGGGGGAGAGAGCAGTACTTC
>TRBJ1-1|TRBD1|NA|TRBV20-1
CSARSGRGRETEAFF
TGCAGTGCTAGATCGGGCAGGGGGCGCGAAACTGAAGCTTTCTTT
>TRBJ2-3|TRBD2|many|TRBV11-2
CASSRAGGGLTDTQYF
TGTGCCAGCAGCCGAGCGGGGGGGGGCCTCACAGATACGCAGTATTTT
>TRBJ2-1|NA|many|TRBV29-1
CSVNLDEQFF
TGCAGCGTTAACCTCGATGAGCAGTTCTTC
>TRBJ1-6|NA|few|TRBV7-2
CASSTRQVLSSPLHF
TGTGCCAGCAGCACCCGACAGGTTCTTTCCTCACCCCTCCACTTT
>TRBJ1-2|NA|few|TRBV28
CASSLIGGPYGYTF
TGTGCCAGCAGTCTGATAGGGGGACCTTATGGCTACACCTTC
>TRBJ2-5|TRBD1|NA|TRBV28
CASRGDRGRGETQYF
TGTGCCAGCAGGGGGGACAGGGGGCGCGGAGAGACCCAGTACTTC
>TRBJ2-1|NA|NA|TRBV3-1
CASSHGTTEQFF
TGTGCCAGCAGCCATGGCACCACGGAGCAGTTCTTC
>TRBJ2-3|TRBD1|once|TRBV28
CASSHKSKGQSTDTQYF
TGTGCCAGCAGCCACAAATCCAAGGGACAGAGCACAGATACGCAGTATTTT
>TRBJ2-5|TRBD2|few|TRBV7-3
CASSQTSEGQETQYF
TGTGCCAGCAGCCAGACTAGCGAAGGCCAAGAGACCCAGTACTTC
>TRBJ2-1|NA|NA|TRBV7-3
CASSPNPGTQYNEQFF
TGTGCCAGCAGCCCAAACCCCGGGACTCAATACAATGAGCAGTTCTTC
>TRBJ2-7|TRBD1|few|TRBV20-1
CSARDLLQGSYEQYF
TGCAGTGCTAGAGACCTATTACAGGGGTCCTACGAGCAGTACTTC
>TRBJ1-2|TRBD1|once|TRBV29-1
CSVAIGGTAGGYTF
TGCAGCGTCGCAATAGGCGGGACAGCGGGCGGCTACACCTTC
>TRBJ2-5|NA|few|TRBV10-3
CASGAGGRQETQYF
TGTGCCTCCGGGGCTGGCGGGCGACAAGAGACCCAGTACTTC
>TRBJ2-1|NA|once|TRBV2
CASSPQTGYNEQFF
TGTGCCAGCAGTCCCCAGACTGGTTACAATGAGCAGTTCTTC
>TRBJ2-5|TRBD2|once|TRBV9
CASSAKHLAGGNIETQYF
TGTGCCAGCAGCGCCAAACACCTAGCGGGAGGGAACATTGAGACCCAGTACTTC
>TRBJ1-2|NA|NA|TRBV4-1
CASSQPTGRYGYTF
TGCGCCAGCAGCCAACCGACCGGGCGCTATGGCTACACCTTC
>TRBJ1-2|NA|NA|TRBV15
CATSREGKGYTF
TGTGCCACCAGCAGAGAGGGGAAGGGCTACACCTTC
>TRBJ2-3|TRBD2|NA|TRBV20-1
CSAGLAGVADTQYF
TGCAGTGCCGGACTAGCGGGAGTAGCAGATACGCAGTATTTT
>TRBJ2-1|NA|NA|TRBV9
CASSPDKSSYNEQFF
TGTGCCAGCAGCCCCGACAAGAGCTCCTACAATGAGCAGTTCTTC
>TRBJ2-5|NA|NA|TRBV20-1
CSAGRLDQETQYF
TGCAGTGCTGGGCGACTCGACCAAGAGACCCAGTACTTC
>TRBJ1-4|NA|NA|TRBV20-1
CSARDPLSEKLFF
TGCAGTGCTAGGGACCCTCTAAGCGAAAAACTGTTTTTT
>TRBJ2-3|NA|NA|TRBV2
CASARWAITDTQYF
TGTGCCAGCGCCCGGTGGGCCATCACAGATACGCAGTATTTT
>TRBJ2-1|NA|few|TRBV3-1
CASSQDPPGAPPRNEQFF
TGTGCCAGCAGCCAAGATCCTCCGGGGGCCCCGCCGAGGAATGAGCAGTTCTTC
>TRBJ2-1|TRBD2|NA|TRBV20-1
CSARDYKSGTYQSSYNEQFF
TGCAGTGCTAGAGATTATAAGAGCGGGACGTACCAATCTTCCTACAATGAGCAGTTCTTC
>TRBJ2-1|NA|NA|TRBV2
CASTPDSLEQFF
TGTGCCAGCACCCCAGACTCGCTTGAGCAGTTCTTC
>TRBJ2-1|NA|NA|TRBV30
CAWSVNSFNEQFF
TGTGCCTGGAGTGTAAACAGTTTCAATGAGCAGTTCTTC
>TRBJ2-1|NA|NA|TRBV9
CASSATDNEQFF
TGTGCCAGCAGCGCCACGGACAATGAGCAGTTCTTC
>TRBJ2-1|TRBD1|NA|TRBV28
CASSYRGRRTEQFF
TGTGCCAGCAGCTACAGGGGAAGAAGGACTGAGCAGTTCTTC